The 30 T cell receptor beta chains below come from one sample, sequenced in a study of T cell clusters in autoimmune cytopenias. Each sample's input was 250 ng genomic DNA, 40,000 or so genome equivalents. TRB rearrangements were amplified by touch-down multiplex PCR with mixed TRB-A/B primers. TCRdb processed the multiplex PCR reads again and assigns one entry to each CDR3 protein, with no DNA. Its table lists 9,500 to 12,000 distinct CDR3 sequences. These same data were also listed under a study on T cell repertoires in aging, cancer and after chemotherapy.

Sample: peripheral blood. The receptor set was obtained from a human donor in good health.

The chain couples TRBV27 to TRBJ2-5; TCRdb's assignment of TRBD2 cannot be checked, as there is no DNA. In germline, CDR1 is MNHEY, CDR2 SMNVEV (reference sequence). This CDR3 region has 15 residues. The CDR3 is CASSLGGRWQETQYF.

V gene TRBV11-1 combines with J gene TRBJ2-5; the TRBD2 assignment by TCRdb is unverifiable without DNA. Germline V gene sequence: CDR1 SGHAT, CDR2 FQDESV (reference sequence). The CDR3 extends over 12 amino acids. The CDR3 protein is CATDGGEGAQYF.

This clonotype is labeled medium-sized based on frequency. CDR3 loop: CSVDTGGTGELFF. The gene calls are TRBV29-1 and TRBJ2-2; no DNA is available, so the TRBD1 call from TCRdb remains unchecked. Per the germline V gene, CDR1 is SQVTM and CDR2 is ANQGSEA. The CDR3 covers 13 residues.

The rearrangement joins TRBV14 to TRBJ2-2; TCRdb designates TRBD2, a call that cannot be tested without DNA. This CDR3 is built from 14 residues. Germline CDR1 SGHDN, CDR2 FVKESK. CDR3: CASSLRTSDGELFF.

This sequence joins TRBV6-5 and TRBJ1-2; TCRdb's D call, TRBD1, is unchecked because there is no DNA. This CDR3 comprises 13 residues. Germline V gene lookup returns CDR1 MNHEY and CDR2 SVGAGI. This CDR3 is CASSYWTGTGYTF.

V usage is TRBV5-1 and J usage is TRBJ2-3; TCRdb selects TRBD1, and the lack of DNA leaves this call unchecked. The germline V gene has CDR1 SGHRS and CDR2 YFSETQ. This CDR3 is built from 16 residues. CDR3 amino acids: CASSHGGVSSTDTQYF.

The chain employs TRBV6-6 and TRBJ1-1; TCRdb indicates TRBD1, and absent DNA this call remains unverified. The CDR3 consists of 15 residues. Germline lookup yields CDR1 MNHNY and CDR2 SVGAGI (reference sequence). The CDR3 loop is CASSPRRAWNTEAFF.

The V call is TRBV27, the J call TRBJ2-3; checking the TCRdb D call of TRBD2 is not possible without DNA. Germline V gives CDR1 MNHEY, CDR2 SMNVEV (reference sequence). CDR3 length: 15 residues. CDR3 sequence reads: CAIQSTSAGGGTQYF.

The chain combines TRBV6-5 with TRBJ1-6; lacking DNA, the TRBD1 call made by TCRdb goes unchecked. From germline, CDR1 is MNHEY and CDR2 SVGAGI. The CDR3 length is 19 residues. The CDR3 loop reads CASTAVAGGEGSYNSPLHF.

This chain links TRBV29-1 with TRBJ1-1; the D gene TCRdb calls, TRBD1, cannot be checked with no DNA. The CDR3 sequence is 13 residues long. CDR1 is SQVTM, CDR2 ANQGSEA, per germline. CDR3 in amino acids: CSVDGRGRTEAFF.

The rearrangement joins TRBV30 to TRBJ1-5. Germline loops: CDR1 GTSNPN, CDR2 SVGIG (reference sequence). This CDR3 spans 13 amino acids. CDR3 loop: CAWSVRGNQPQHF.

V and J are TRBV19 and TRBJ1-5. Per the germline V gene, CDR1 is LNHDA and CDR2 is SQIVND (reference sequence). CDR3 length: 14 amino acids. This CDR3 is CASSILTSNQPQHF.

CDR3 sequence: CSVGVSNQPQHF. J is TRBJ1-5 and V is TRBV29-1. The CDR3 sequence is 12 residues long. In germline, CDR1 is SQVTM, CDR2 ANQGSEA. The full variable domain, completed using reference TRBV29-1 and TRBJ1-5, is SAVISQKPSRDICQRGTSLTIQCQVDSQVTMMFWYRQQPGQSLTLIATANQGSEATYESGFVIDKFPISRPNLTFSTLTVSNMSPEDSSIYLCSVGVSNQPQHFGDGTRLSIL.

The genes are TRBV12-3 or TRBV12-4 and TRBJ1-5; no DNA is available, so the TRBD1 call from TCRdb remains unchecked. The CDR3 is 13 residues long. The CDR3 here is CASSFPPDQPQHF.

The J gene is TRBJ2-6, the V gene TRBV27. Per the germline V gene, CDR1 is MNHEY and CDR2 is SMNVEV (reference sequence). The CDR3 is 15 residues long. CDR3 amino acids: CASLDTGSGANVLTF. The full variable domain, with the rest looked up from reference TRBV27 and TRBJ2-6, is EAQVTQNPRYLITVTGKKLTVTCSQNMNHEYMSWYRQDPGLGLRQIYYSMNVEVTDKGDVPEGYKVSRKEKRNFPLILESPSPNQTSLYFCASLDTGSGANVLTFGAGSRLTVL.

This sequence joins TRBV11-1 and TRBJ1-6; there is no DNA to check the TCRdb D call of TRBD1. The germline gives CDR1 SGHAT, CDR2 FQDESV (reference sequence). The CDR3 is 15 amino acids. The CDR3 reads CASSPRQGANSPLHF.

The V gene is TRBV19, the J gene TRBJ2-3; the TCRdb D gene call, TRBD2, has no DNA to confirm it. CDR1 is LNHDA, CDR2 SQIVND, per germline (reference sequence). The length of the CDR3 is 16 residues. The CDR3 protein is CASKILAGTSTDTQYF.

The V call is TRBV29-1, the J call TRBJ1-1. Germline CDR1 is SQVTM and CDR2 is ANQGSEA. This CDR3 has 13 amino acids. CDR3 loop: CSVDPLTNTEAFF.

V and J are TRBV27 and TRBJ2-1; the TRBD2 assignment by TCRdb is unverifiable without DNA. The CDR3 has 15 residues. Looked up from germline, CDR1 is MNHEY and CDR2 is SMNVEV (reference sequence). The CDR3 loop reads CASGWTSGAYNEQFF.

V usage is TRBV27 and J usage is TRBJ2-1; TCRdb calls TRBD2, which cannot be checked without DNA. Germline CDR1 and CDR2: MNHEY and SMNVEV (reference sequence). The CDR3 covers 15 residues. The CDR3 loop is CASSSPGLAGHEQFF.

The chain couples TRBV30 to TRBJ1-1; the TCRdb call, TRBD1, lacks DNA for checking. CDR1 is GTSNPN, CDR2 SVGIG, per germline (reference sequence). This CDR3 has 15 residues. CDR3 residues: CAFSTGVGMNTEAFF.

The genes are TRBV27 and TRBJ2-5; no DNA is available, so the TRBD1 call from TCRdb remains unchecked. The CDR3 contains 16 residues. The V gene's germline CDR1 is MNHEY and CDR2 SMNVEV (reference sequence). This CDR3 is CASSLSAGEYQETQYF.

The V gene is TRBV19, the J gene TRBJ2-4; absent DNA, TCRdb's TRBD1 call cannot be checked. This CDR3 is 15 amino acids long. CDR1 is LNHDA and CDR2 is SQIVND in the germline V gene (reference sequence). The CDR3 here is CASSISLGGKNIQYF.

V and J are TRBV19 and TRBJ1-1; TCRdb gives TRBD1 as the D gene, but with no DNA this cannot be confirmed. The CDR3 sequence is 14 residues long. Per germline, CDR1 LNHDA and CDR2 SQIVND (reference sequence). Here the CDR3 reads CASSFTGANTEAFF.

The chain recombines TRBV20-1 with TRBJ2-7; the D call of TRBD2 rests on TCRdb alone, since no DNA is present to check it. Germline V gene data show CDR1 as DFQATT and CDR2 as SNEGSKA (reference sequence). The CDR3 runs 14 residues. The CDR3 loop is CSATTSGTSYEQYF.

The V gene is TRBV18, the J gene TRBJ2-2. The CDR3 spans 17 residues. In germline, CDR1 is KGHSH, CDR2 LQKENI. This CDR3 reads CASSPLYPGRDTGELFF.

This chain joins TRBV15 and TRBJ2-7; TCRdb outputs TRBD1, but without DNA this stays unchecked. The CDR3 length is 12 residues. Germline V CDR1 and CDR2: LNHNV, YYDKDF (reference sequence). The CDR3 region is CATSGGSYEQYF.

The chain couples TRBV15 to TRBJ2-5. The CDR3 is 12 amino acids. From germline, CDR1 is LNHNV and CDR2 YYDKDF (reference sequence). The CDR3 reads CATSRSSETQYF.

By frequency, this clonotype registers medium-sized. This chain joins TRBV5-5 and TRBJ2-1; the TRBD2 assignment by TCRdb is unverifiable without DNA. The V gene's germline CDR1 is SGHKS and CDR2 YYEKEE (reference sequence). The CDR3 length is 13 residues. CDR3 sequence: CASSLGSGFEQFF.

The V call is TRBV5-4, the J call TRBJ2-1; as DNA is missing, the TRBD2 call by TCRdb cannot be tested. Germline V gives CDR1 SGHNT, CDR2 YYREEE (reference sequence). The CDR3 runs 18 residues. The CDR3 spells CASSLGLAGGDPYNEQFF.